Given below is one T cell receptor beta chain in context. This record belongs to a study of cytomegalovirus exposure and HLA in healthy donors. CDR3 length: 16 residues. The V and J ends lost 3 bases and 6 bases respectively, with 21 bases between them. CDR1 and CDR2 (germline): WSHSY, SAAADI. The PCR employed 60 Vbeta primers together with 13 Jbeta primers. Using immunoSEQ multiplex PCR, the repertoire was profiled, and TCRdb retains in-frame clones only, with some absent. This table has roughly 230,000 clones, about nine tenths appearing once. This TCR was recovered from a girl aged 2-15 years in good health and CMV-seronegative. V gene TRBV10-2 combines with J gene TRBJ2-7; tentative D call: TRBD2 (6 bases). Sequenced sample: PBMCs. The CDR3 loop reads CASSDLHRELATEQYF. CDR3 sequence (DNA): TGCGCCAGCAGTGACCTACATCGGGAACTAGCTACCGAGCAGTACTTC.